The clone carrying this T cell receptor beta chain is a singleton in its sample. What it binds is unknown. The entry originates in a study of PD-1 blockade in classical Hodgkin lymphoma. General study results and limits: Relapsed/refractory patients reportedly had lower baseline diversity than newly diagnosed patients. Prior therapy or disease activity may underlie the repertoire differences, whose causes remain undefined. Complete responders' baseline diversity resembled that of newly diagnosed patients.

Relapse after autologous stem cell transplantation occurred in every patient, and brentuximab vedotin exposure varied. Profiling relied on immunoSEQ multiplex PCR, and the TCRdb table lists in-frame clones only, not all of them. The sample records 11,000 to 15,000 clones, more than 65% being singletons. The sample in question was peripheral blood mononuclear cells (PBMCs), obtained at baseline. The origin of this receptor is a human donor with classical Hodgkin lymphoma.

In nucleotides, the CDR3 is TGTGCCAGCAGCTTGTCGACAGGGGGATACGAGCAGTACTTC. As protein: CASSLSTGGYEQYF. This chain connects TRBV7-2 to TRBJ2-7, with TRBD1 matching 9 bases. The germline V gene encodes CDR1 SGHTA and CDR2 FQGNSA. CDR3 length: 14 residues. J gave up 4 bases and V 3 bases, and 4 bases lay outside the gene matches.